Listed below are T cell receptor beta chains from one sample, sequenced in a study of shared clonotypes between healthy human individuals. Data came from immunoSEQ multiplex PCR; TCRdb stores just in-frame clones and leaves some out. The repertoire consists of over 750,000 clones, with 90% to 98% occurring once and the leading ten covering about 0.22%. Sequencing used naive CD8+ T cells sorted from blood. These receptors were obtained from a man aged 25-45 years in good health. The CDR3 runs from the conserved cysteine through the conserved F or W. The D gene is left open where the match is weak. Clone sizes are given selectively: once, few, many, or a class where the clone is expanded.

v_call	d_call	j_call	clone_size	cdr3_aa	cdr3_nt
TRBV9	TRBD2	TRBJ2-7	NA	CASSASSGSSSYEQYF	TGTGCCAGCAGCGCATCTAGCGGCTCGAGCTCCTACGAGCAGTACTTC
TRBV6-5	NA	TRBJ2-5	NA	CASSARDPLQETQYF	TGTGCCAGCAGTGCCCGGGACCCCCTGCAAGAGACCCAGTACTTC
TRBV5-1	NA	TRBJ2-3	NA	CASRASVFTGSTDTQYF	TGCGCCAGCAGAGCGTCAGTATTCACAGGTAGCACAGATACGCAGTATTTT
TRBV19	NA	TRBJ2-1	NA	CASRPGLTYNEQFF	TGTGCCAGCAGGCCAGGGTTGACGTACAATGAGCAGTTCTTC
TRBV2	NA	TRBJ2-1	NA	CASSEVYNEQFF	TGTGCCAGCAGTGAAGTCTACAATGAGCAGTTCTTC
TRBV25-1	NA	TRBJ2-2	NA	CASSESGTGELFF	TGTGCCAGCAGTGAATCCGGCACCGGGGAGCTGTTTTTT
TRBV4-1	TRBD1	TRBJ1-1	once	CASSRYGTGTEAFF	TGCGCCAGCAGCCGATATGGGACAGGGACTGAAGCTTTCTTT
TRBV7-9	NA	TRBJ2-3	NA	CASSLEEQAVTDTQYF	TGTGCCAGCAGCTTAGAGGAACAGGCCGTCACAGATACGCAGTATTTT
TRBV7-8	NA	TRBJ2-5	NA	CASSPGGGQTQYF	TGTGCCAGCAGCCCAGGAGGGGGGCAGACCCAGTACTTC
TRBV27	NA	TRBJ1-5	NA	CASSPLADNQPQHF	TGTGCCAGCAGTCCCCTCGCGGACAATCAGCCCCAGCATTTT
TRBV27	NA	TRBJ2-7	NA	CASSQSSYEQYF	TGTGCCAGCAGTCAAAGCTCCTACGAGCAGTACTTC
TRBV5-4	NA	TRBJ2-7	few	CASSWWGRDYEQYF	TGTGCCAGCAGCTGGTGGGGGCGCGACTACGAGCAGTACTTC